The clone carrying this T cell receptor (beta chain) showed up many times. Its antigen remains unknown. The record originates from a study of human T cells and chemical hapten exposure. The CDR3 extends over 9 amino acids. The V and J ends lost 5 bases and 2 bases respectively, with 1 base between them. Germline V gives CDR1 DFQATT, CDR2 SNEGSKA (reference sequence). Study outcomes and limitations: Significantly more large CDR3 similarity clusters arose among expanded TCRs than among controls.

TCRdb redid the calling of the RACE reads with MiXCR, one entry per CDR3 protein. The table includes roughly 380,000 distinct CDR3 sequences, over 6% detected once. The time point here: patch test 2, 6 weeks after DPC sensitization. Specified treatment: therapeutic diphenylcyclopropenone sensitization with weekly scalp DPC. This TCR came from a woman aged 18-29 years with alopecia areata. Some clones in this sample may be carry-over from other donors' samples. The rearrangement joins TRBV20-1 to TRBJ2-7; D not resolved. This specimen was whole blood, taken in connection with sensitization to the hapten diphenylcyclopropenone (DPC). The CDR3 DNA is TGCAGTGCTCCCTACGAGCAGTACTTC. It translates to CSAPYEQYF.